Listed here are 7 T cell receptor beta chains from one sample, sequenced in a study of tumor-infiltrating lymphocytes in primary liver carcinoma. A constant-region primer primed TCR beta cDNA synthesis from 400 to 550 ng of total RNA. For TCR beta, libraries were produced by three nested multiplex PCR rounds using slightly modified ARM-PCR. It was with TRBV1-TRBV30 forward primers and a C-beta reverse primer that the first two PCR rounds were run, at around 11 cycles each. From the multiplex PCR reads, TCRdb called clonotypes with MiXCR, one entry per CDR3 protein. The sample contains some 110,000 distinct CDR3 sequences, 64% of which appear only once. Each 20-30 mg portion of unsorted bulk tissue served as the source for co-extraction of RNA and DNA. Input material: liver tumor tissue from sampling region 3. This sample's subset: tumor region T3, left-lateral pole. The receptors were sampled from a woman in her sixties with primary liver carcinoma and hepatitis B virus infection.

The chain carries TRBV11-3 and TRBJ2-7; 9 bases agree with TRBD2. This CDR3 has 13 residues. Per germline, CDR1 SGHNT and CDR2 YENEEA. The CDR3 protein is CAISLAGVSEQYF. In DNA form, the CDR3 reads TGTGCAATCAGCTTAGCGGGAGTAAGCGAGCAGTACTTC.

Points on this clonotype: The missing conserved phenylalanine or tryptophan at the end of this CDR3 makes a read error likely. This chain joins TRBV11-2 and TRBJ1-2; no firm D call. The CDR3 runs 13 residues. V gave up 5 bases and J gave up 7 bases, with 14 bases separating them. Germline values: CDR1 SGHAT, CDR2 FQNNGV. CDR3 amino acids: CASSLRAGFGYTV. The CDR3 DNA reads TGTGCCAGCAGCCTAAGGGCCGGTTTTGGCTACACCGTC.

On this clonotype itself: A clone one base away is much larger, so this may be a read error. This chain connects TRBV5-6 to TRBJ1-1, with D tentatively TRBD1 (6 bases). The germline V gene has CDR1 SGHDT and CDR2 YYEEEE. Trimming took off 2 bases at V and 3 bases at J, with 11 bases between the two ends. The CDR3 sequence is 14 residues long. The CDR3 coding sequence is TGTGCCAGCAGCTTAGGACAGATTGACACTGAAGCTTTCTTT. It codes for CASSLGQIDTEAFF. Supplemented by reference TRBV5-6 and TRBJ1-1, the full variable domain reads DAGVTQSPTHLIKTRGQQVTLRCSPKSGHDTVSWYQQALGQGPQFIFQYYEEEERQRGNFPDRFSGHQFPNYSSELNVNALLLGDSALYLCASSLGQIDTEAFFGQGTRLTVV.

On this clonotype itself: A junction boundary mismatches the germline segment, possibly from a read error. V usage is TRBV11-3 and J usage is TRBJ2-2; D call uncertain. The germline V gene encodes CDR1 SGHNT and CDR2 YENEEA. CDR3 length: 15 amino acids. CDR3 sequence reads: CTSNPLGDNTGELFF. CDR3 DNA sequence: TGTACCAGCAACCCCCTGGGCGATAACACCGGGGAGCTGTTTTTT.

Of note for this clonotype: One end of the junction is discordant with germline, which a read error may explain. The chain combines TRBV11-2 with TRBJ2-1, with D uncertain. This CDR3 is 14 amino acids long. The germline CDR1 and CDR2 sequences are SGHAT and FQNNGV. CDR3 region: CASSFGGVGNERFF. In nucleotides, the CDR3 is TGTGCTAGCAGCTTCGGCGGTGTGGGCAATGAGCGGTTCTTC.

By frequency in the sample, this clonotype is medium-sized (0.01 to 0.1%). This sequence joins TRBV11-3 and TRBJ2-5, with D perhaps TRBD2 (5 bases). In germline, CDR1 is SGHNT, CDR2 YENEEA. This CDR3 contains 15 residues. With 5 bases removed from V and 4 bases from J, the gap between germline ends came to 17 bases. The CDR3 sequence: CASSARLRVGETQYF. As DNA, the CDR3 is TGTGCCAGCAGCGCACGTCTGAGGGTGGGAGAGACCCAGTACTTC.

About this clonotype: A much larger clone differs by one base, so this may be a read error. V usage is TRBV28 and J usage is TRBJ2-7; 7 positions match TRBD2. The germline V gene encodes CDR1 MDHEN and CDR2 SYDVKM. This CDR3 has 13 amino acids. CDR3: CANSFRTSYEQYF. In DNA, the CDR3 is TGTGCCAACAGTTTTAGGACTAGCTACGAGCAGTACTTC.